The clone carrying this T cell receptor (beta chain) was seen repeatedly, ten times or more. As yet, its antigen is unknown. Trimming took 3 bases from V and 3 from J; bases not matched to a gene: 7. The germline gives CDR1 DFQATT, CDR2 SNEGSKA (reference sequence). CDR3 length: 14 amino acids. This sample stems from a study of early T cells in non-severe SARS-CoV-2 infection. Study at large: It was bulk RNA from unsorted whole blood that was sequenced, and the chains were unpaired.

Individual cDNA molecules each received unique molecular identifiers attached to them. TCRdb analysed the 5' RACE reads with MiXCR anew, one entry per CDR3 protein. This sample has 50,000 or so distinct CDR3 sequences, with less than 15% found just once. Study-level points and caveats: Using VDJdb, the matching emphasized anti-spike CD8 responses while missing private and CD4 specificities.

The clonotype originates from an adult who was a healthcare worker with PCR-confirmed SARS-CoV-2 infection or an uninfected control (not recorded which). The sequencing input was whole blood. This chain joins TRBV20-1 and TRBJ2-7, with 8 bases identical to TRBD1. CDR3 amino acids: CSASPTGAYYEQYF. The DNA for the CDR3 is TGCAGTGCTAGCCCGACAGGGGCCTACTACGAGCAGTACTTC.